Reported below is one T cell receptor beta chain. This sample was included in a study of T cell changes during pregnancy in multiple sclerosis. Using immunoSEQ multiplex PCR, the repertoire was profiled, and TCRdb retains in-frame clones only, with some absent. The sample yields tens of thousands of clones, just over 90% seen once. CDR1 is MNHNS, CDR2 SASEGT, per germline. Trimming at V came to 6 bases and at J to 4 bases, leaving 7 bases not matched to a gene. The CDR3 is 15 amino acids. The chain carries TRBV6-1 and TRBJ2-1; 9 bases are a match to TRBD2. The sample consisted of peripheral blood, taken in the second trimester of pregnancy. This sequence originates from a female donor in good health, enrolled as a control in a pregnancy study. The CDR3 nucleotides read TGTGCCAGCAGCTTTACTAGCGGGCAATACAATGAGCAGTTCTTC. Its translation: CASSFTSGQYNEQFF.